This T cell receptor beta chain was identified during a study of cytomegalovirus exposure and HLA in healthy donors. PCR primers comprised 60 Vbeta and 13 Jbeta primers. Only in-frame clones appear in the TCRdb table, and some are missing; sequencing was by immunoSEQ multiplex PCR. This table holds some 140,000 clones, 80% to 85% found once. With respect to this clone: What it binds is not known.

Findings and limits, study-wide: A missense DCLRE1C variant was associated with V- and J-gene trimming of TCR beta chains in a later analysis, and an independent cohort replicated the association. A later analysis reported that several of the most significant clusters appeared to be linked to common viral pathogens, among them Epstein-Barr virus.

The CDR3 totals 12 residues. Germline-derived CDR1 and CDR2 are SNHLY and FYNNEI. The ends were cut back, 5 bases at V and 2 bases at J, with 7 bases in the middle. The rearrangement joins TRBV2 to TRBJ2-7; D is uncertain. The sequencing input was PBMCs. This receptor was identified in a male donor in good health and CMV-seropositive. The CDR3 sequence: CASSTSPYEQYF. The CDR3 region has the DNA TGTGCCAGCAGTACTTCCCCCTACGAGCAGTACTTC.